A selection of T cell receptor beta chains follows, all from one sample in a study of blood T cell repertoires in COVID-19. TCRdb keeps only in-frame clones here, not all; method: immunoSEQ multiplex PCR. Among a few hundred thousand clones listed, roughly 87% were seen once. The sequenced material came from PBMCs or T cells enriched from blood (not recorded which). These receptors came from a woman between 50 and 59 years old who had recovered from COVID-19. The CDR3 runs from the conserved cysteine through the conserved F or W. The order of the fields is V gene, D gene, clone size, J gene, CDR3 DNA, CDR3 protein. A D gene is named only where the DNA matches it firmly. Rows give clone size only sometimes, using once, few, many, or a class for an expanded clone.

V gene: TRBV5-1
D gene: TRBD2
clone size: once
J gene: TRBJ2-3
CDR3 DNA: TGCGCCAGCAGCTTGGCATTACTAGCGAACACAGATACGCAGTATTTT
CDR3 protein: CASSLALLANTDTQYF

V gene: TRBV6-2/TRBV6-3
D gene: TRBD1
clone size: .
J gene: TRBJ1-5
CDR3 DNA: TGTGCCAGCAGTTACTTAGGGCAGGGGGCGAATAGCAATCAGCCCCAGCATTTT
CDR3 protein: CASSYLGQGANSNQPQHF

V gene: TRBV5-1
D gene: .
clone size: .
J gene: TRBJ1-1
CDR3 DNA: TGCGCCAGCAGCTTGGGCAGGGGAAACACTGAAGCTTTCTTT
CDR3 protein: CASSLGRGNTEAFF

V gene: TRBV28
D gene: .
clone size: few
J gene: TRBJ1-2
CDR3 DNA: TGTGCCAGCATTAGGAAGGGGAACCATGGCTACACCTTC
CDR3 protein: CASIRKGNHGYTF

V gene: TRBV6-2/TRBV6-3
D gene: .
clone size: .
J gene: TRBJ2-7
CDR3 DNA: TGTGCCAGCAGTGAGCCAGGGTATTTGAACGAGCAGTACTTC
CDR3 protein: CASSEPGYLNEQYF

V gene: TRBV7-2
D gene: .
clone size: .
J gene: TRBJ1-2
CDR3 DNA: TGTGCCAGCAGCTTAGTAGCGGGCCCTACGTGGGGCTACACCTTC
CDR3 protein: CASSLVAGPTWGYTF

V gene: TRBV18
D gene: TRBD1
clone size: .
J gene: TRBJ1-2
CDR3 DNA: TGTGCCAGCTCACGGTTGGACAGGGGGCGAAGAGTTGGCTACACCTTC
CDR3 protein: CASSRLDRGRRVGYTF

V gene: TRBV11-2
D gene: .
clone size: once
J gene: TRBJ2-2
CDR3 DNA: TGTGCCAGCAGCTTGGTGACTACCGGGGAGCTGTTTTTT
CDR3 protein: CASSLVTTGELFF

V gene: TRBV5-1
D gene: TRBD2
clone size: .
J gene: TRBJ2-5
CDR3 DNA: TGCGCCAGCAGCTCCCCCGCGGGAGGCGCGGAGACCCAGTACTTC
CDR3 protein: CASSSPAGGAETQYF

V gene: TRBV7-2
D gene: .
clone size: once
J gene: TRBJ1-2
CDR3 DNA: TGTGCCAGCAGCTTAGTGCCGGGAAACTATGGCTACACCTTC
CDR3 protein: CASSLVPGNYGYTF

V gene: TRBV30
D gene: .
clone size: .
J gene: TRBJ2-2
CDR3 DNA: TGTGCCTGGAGTGTAGCGGCGGCTCACACCGGGGAGCTGTTTTTT
CDR3 protein: CAWSVAAAHTGELFF

V gene: TRBV9
D gene: TRBD1
clone size: .
J gene: TRBJ1-3
CDR3 DNA: TGTGCCAGCAGCGTAGCCGGGACAGTCTCTGGAAACACCATATATTTT
CDR3 protein: CASSVAGTVSGNTIYF

V gene: TRBV29-1
D gene: .
clone size: .
J gene: TRBJ1-2
CDR3 DNA: TGCAGCGCCCCGAGCGTCCACGGCTACACCTTC
CDR3 protein: CSAPSVHGYTF

V gene: TRBV27
D gene: .
clone size: .
J gene: TRBJ2-7
CDR3 DNA: TGTGCCAGCAGTTTATCGATGGTAGGGAGCTACGAGCAGTACTTC
CDR3 protein: CASSLSMVGSYEQYF

V gene: TRBV7-2
D gene: .
clone size: .
J gene: TRBJ1-5
CDR3 DNA: TGTGCCAGCAGTTGGGCTCGGAATCAGCCCCAGCATTTT
CDR3 protein: CASSWARNQPQHF

V gene: TRBV18
D gene: .
clone size: .
J gene: TRBJ2-7
CDR3 DNA: TGTGCCAGCTCACAGGGAGAGGGTGTCGAGCAGTACTTC
CDR3 protein: CASSQGEGVEQYF

V gene: TRBV5-1
D gene: .
clone size: few
J gene: TRBJ1-1
CDR3 DNA: TGCGCCAGCAGCTTGGCGGGAGGAAGCACTGAAGCTTTCTTT
CDR3 protein: CASSLAGGSTEAFF

V gene: TRBV27
D gene: .
clone size: .
J gene: TRBJ2-3
CDR3 DNA: TGTGCCAGCAGTTTAGGGGATGGGGCGGGGCAAGATACGCAGTATTTT
CDR3 protein: CASSLGDGAGQDTQYF

V gene: TRBV2
D gene: .
clone size: .
J gene: TRBJ2-5
CDR3 DNA: TGTGCCAGCCGACAGTATGGGGAGACCCAGTACTTC
CDR3 protein: CASRQYGETQYF

V gene: TRBV30
D gene: .
clone size: .
J gene: TRBJ1-3
CDR3 DNA: TGTGCCTGGACCTTATTGGGGGCCTCTGGAAACACCATATATTTT
CDR3 protein: CAWTLLGASGNTIYF

V gene: TRBV5-1
D gene: .
clone size: .
J gene: TRBJ1-2
CDR3 DNA: TGCGCCAGCAGCTCCGACAGGACATCAAACTATGGCTACACCTTC
CDR3 protein: CASSSDRTSNYGYTF

V gene: TRBV10-3
D gene: TRBD2
clone size: .
J gene: TRBJ2-1
CDR3 DNA: TGTGCCTCAAACGGGGGGGACTCCTACAATGAGCAGTTCTTC
CDR3 protein: CASNGGDSYNEQFF

V gene: TRBV3-1/TRBV3-2
D gene: TRBD2
clone size: .
J gene: TRBJ2-1
CDR3 DNA: TGTGCCAGCAGCCGCATTAGCGGGACGCTATACAATGAGCAGTTCTTC
CDR3 protein: CASSRISGTLYNEQFF

V gene: TRBV9
D gene: .
clone size: .
J gene: TRBJ2-5
CDR3 DNA: TGTGCCAGCAGCGCAGGTTTGGGACACAACCAAGAGACCCAGTACTTC
CDR3 protein: CASSAGLGHNQETQYF

V gene: TRBV25-1
D gene: .
clone size: .
J gene: TRBJ2-3
CDR3 DNA: TGTGCCAGCAGTGGACAGGTTTCCTTCACAGATACGCAGTATTTT
CDR3 protein: CASSGQVSFTDTQYF

V gene: TRBV5-5
D gene: TRBD1
clone size: .
J gene: TRBJ1-2
CDR3 DNA: TGTGCCAGCAGCTCCCTGGGACAGGGGGGAGGGTCTGGCTACACCTTC
CDR3 protein: CASSSLGQGGGSGYTF

V gene: TRBV3-1/TRBV3-2
D gene: .
clone size: .
J gene: TRBJ2-7
CDR3 DNA: TGTGCCAGCAGCGCTTGGGGGGGCAAGGCCTCCTACGAGCAGTACTTC
CDR3 protein: CASSAWGGKASYEQYF

V gene: TRBV14
D gene: TRBD1
clone size: .
J gene: TRBJ2-1
CDR3 DNA: TGTGCCAGCAGCCCAGACAGGGGGAGCCGCAATGAGCAGTTCTTC
CDR3 protein: CASSPDRGSRNEQFF

V gene: TRBV7-2
D gene: TRBD2
clone size: .
J gene: TRBJ2-7
CDR3 DNA: TGTGCCAGCAGCTTAGTTAGCGGGGGGGCCCCCTACGAGCAGTACTTC
CDR3 protein: CASSLVSGGAPYEQYF

V gene: TRBV9
D gene: .
clone size: .
J gene: TRBJ1-2
CDR3 DNA: TGTGCCAGCAGCGCCCGCGGAGGGTCCCGGTCTAACTATGGCTACACCTTC
CDR3 protein: CASSARGGSRSNYGYTF

V gene: TRBV11-2
D gene: .
clone size: .
J gene: TRBJ2-2
CDR3 DNA: TGTGCCAGCAGCTTAACCACCTTTGAGACAGGGAACACCGGGGAGCTGTTTTTT
CDR3 protein: CASSLTTFETGNTGELFF